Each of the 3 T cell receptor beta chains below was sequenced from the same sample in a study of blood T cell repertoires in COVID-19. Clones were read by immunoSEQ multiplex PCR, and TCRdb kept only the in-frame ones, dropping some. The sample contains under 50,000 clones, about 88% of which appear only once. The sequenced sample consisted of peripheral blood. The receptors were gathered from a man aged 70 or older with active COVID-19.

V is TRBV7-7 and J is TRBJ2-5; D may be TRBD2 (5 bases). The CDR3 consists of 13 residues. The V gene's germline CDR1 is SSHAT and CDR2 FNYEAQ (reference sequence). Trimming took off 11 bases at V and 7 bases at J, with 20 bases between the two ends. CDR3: CASGGGPTRTQYF. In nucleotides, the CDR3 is TGTGCCTCGGGTGGCGGGCCTACGCGGACCCAGTACTTC.

The CDR3: CASSSTDRGLISYNEQFF. The CDR3, as DNA: TGTGCCAGTAGTTCTACCGACAGGGGACTTATCTCCTACAATGAGCAGTTCTTC. V and J are TRBV19 and TRBJ2-1; 8 bases map to TRBD1. CDR3 length: 18 residues. The trim removed 5 bases at V and 0 bases at J, leaving 12 bases unmatched. Germline CDR1 is LNHDA and CDR2 is SQIVND (reference sequence).

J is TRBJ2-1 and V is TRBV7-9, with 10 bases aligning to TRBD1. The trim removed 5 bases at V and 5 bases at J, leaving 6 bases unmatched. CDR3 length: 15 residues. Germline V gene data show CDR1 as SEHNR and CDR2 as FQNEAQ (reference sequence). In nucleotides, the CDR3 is TGTGCCAGCAGCCCCGGGACAGGGGTGGACAATGAGCAGTTCTTC. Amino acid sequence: CASSPGTGVDNEQFF.